This T cell receptor beta chain is from a study of long-term antiretroviral therapy in people with HIV. Study conclusions and caveats: CDR3 length ranges were narrower in HIV repertoires than in controls. Upon ART, diversity increased but remained lower than transplant donor controls.

immunoSEQ v3.0 was run at survey level. The table came from immunoSEQ multiplex PCR; TCRdb's copy has only in-frame clones and leaves some out. This table holds about 23,000 clones, roughly 87% found once. J was trimmed by 4 bases and V by 5 bases; bases with no gene match: 7. Germline values: CDR1 MDHEN, CDR2 SYDVKM. The CDR3 totals 15 residues. Worth noting for this clone: Antigen unknown.

The sequenced sample was unsorted PBMCs, obtained 0.3 years after starting antiretroviral therapy. This TCR came from a man aged 50 to 60 with HIV. The chain joins TRBV28 to TRBJ1-3; 8 positions agree with TRBD1. The chain's CDR3 is CASSLDRDVGNTIYF. CDR3 sequence (DNA): TGTGCCAGCAGTCTGGACAGGGACGTAGGAAACACCATATATTTT.